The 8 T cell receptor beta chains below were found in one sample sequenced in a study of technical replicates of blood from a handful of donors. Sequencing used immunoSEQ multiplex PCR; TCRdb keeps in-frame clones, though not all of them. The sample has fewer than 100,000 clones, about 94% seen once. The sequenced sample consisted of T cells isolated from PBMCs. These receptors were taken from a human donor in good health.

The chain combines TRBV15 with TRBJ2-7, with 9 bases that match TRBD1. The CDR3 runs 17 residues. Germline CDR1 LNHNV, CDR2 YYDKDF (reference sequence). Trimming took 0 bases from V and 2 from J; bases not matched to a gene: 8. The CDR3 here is CATSRDPAGQGPYEQYF. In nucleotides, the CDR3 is TGTGCCACCAGCAGAGATCCGGCGGGACAGGGACCCTACGAGCAGTACTTC. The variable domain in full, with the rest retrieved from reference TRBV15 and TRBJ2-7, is DAMVIQNPRYQVTQFGKPVTLSCSQTLNHNVMYWYQQKSSQAPKLLFHYYDKDFNNEADTPDNFQSRRPNTSFCFLDIRSPGLGDTAMYLCATSRDPAGQGPYEQYFGPGTRLTVT.

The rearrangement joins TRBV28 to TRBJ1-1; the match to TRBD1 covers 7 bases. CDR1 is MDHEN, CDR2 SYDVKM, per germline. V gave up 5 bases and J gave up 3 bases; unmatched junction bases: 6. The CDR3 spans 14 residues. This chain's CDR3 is CASSGDRVYTEAFF. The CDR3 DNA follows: TGTGCCAGCAGTGGAGACAGGGTTTACACTGAAGCTTTCTTT.

In DNA, the CDR3 is TGTGCCAGCAGGGCACATGGCCGCATTGACACTGAAGCTTTCTTT. Its translation: CASRAHGRIDTEAFF. The J gene is TRBJ1-1, the V gene TRBV11-3; D not resolved. Deletions cut 6 bases from V and 3 bases from J, with 17 bases between. There are 15 residues in the CDR3. Germline CDR1 SGHNT, CDR2 YENEEA.

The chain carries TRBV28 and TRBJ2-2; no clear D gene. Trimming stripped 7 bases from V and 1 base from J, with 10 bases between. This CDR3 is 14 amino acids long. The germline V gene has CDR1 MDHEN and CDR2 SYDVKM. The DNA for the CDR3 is TGTGCCAGCACTAACCTTCAGAACACCGGGGAGCTGTTTTTT. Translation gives CASTNLQNTGELFF.

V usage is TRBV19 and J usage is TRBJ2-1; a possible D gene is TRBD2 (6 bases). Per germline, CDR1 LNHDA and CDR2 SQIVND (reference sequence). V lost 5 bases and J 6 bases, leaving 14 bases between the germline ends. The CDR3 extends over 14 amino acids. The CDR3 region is CASSLPGLLNEQFF. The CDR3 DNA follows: TGTGCCAGTAGTCTCCCGGGACTCCTCAATGAGCAGTTCTTC.

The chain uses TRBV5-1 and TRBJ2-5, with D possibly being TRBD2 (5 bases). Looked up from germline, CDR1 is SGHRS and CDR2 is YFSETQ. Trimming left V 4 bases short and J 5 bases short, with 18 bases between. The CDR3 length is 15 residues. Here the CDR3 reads CASSGREMARETQYF. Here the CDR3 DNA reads TGCGCCAGCAGCGGTCGGGAAATGGCGCGGGAGACCCAGTACTTC. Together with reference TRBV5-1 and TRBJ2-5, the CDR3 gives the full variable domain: KAGVTQTPRYLIKTRGQQVTLSCSPISGHRSVSWYQQTPGQGLQFLFEYFSETQRNKGNFPGRFSGRQFSNSRSEMNVSTLELGDSALYLCASSGREMARETQYFGPGTRLLVL.

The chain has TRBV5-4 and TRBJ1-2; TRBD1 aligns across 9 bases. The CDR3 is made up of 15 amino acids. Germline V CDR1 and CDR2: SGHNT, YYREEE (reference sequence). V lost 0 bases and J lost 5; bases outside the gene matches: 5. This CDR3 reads CASSLDRGQGYGYTF. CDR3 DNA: TGTGCCAGCAGCTTGGACAGGGGGCAAGGTTATGGCTACACCTTC.

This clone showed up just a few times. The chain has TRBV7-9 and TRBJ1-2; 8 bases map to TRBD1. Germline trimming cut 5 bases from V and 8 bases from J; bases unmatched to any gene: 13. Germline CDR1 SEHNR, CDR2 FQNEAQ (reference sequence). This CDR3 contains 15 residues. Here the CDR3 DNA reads TGTGCCAGCAGCCCAAGACAGGGGTCCCCCGGCGGCTACACCTTC. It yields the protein CASSPRQGSPGGYTF.